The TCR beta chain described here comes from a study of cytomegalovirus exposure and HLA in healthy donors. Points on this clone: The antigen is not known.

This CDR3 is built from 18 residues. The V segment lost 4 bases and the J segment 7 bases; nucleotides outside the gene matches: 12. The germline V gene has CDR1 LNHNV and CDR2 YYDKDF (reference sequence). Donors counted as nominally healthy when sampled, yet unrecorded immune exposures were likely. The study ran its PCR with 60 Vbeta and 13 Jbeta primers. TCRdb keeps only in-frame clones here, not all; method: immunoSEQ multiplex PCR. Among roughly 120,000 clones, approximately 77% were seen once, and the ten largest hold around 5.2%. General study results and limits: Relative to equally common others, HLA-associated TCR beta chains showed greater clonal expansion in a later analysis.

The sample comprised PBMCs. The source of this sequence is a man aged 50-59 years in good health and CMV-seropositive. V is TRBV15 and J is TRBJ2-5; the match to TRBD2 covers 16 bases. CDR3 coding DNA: TGTGCCACCAGCACCTCCGGGACTAGCGGGGGGGGACGGAGGACCCAGTACTTC. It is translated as CATSTSGTSGGGRRTQYF. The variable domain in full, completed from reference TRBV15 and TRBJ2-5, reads DAMVIQNPRYQVTQFGKPVTLSCSQTLNHNVMYWYQQKSSQAPKLLFHYYDKDFNNEADTPDNFQSRRPNTSFCFLDIRSPGLGDTAMYLCATSTSGTSGGGRRTQYFGPGTRLLVL.